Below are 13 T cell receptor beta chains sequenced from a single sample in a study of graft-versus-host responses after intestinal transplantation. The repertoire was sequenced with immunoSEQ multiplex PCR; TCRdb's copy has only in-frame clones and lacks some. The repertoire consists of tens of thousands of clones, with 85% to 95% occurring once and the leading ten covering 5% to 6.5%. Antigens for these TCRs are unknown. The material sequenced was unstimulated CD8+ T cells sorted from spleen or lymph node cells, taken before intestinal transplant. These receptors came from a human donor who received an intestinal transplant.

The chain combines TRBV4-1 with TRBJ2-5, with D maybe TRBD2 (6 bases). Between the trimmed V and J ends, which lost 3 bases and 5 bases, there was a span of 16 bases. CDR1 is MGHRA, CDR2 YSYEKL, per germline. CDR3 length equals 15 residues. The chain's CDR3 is CASSQTGLGSETQYF. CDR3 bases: TGCGCCAGCAGCCAGACGGGACTTGGTTCGGAGACCCAGTACTTC.

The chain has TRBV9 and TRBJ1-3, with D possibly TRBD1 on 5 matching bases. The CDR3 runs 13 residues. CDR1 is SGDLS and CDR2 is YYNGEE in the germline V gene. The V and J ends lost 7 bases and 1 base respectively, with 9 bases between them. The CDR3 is CASSGGSGNTIYF. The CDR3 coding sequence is TGTGCCAGCTCTGGGGGTTCTGGAAACACCATATATTTT.

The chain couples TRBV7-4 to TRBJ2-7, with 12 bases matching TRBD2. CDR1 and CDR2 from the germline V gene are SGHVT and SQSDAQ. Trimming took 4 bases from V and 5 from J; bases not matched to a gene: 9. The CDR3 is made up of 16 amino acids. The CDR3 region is CASSSPWTSGINEQYF. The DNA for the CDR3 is TGTGCCAGCAGCTCCCCCTGGACTAGCGGGATCAACGAGCAGTACTTC. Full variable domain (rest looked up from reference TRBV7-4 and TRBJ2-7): GAGVSQSPRYKVAKRGRDVALRCDSISGHVTLYWYRQTLGQGSEVLTYSQSDAQRDKSGRPSGRFSAERPERSVSTLKIQRTEQGDSAVYLCASSSPWTSGINEQYFGPGTRLTVT.

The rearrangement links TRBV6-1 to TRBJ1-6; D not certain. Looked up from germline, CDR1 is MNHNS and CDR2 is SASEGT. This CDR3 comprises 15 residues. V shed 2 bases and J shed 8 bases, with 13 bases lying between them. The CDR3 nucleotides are TGTGCCAGCAGTGAATACGAGGCCGCGGATTCACCCCTCCACTTT. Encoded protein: CASSEYEAADSPLHF.

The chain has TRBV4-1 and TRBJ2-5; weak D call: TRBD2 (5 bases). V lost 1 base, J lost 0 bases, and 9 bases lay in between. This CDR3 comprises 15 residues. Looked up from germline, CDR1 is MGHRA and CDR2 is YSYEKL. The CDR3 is CASSQVEADQETQYF. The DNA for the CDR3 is TGCGCCAGCAGCCAAGTCGAAGCGGACCAAGAGACCCAGTACTTC.

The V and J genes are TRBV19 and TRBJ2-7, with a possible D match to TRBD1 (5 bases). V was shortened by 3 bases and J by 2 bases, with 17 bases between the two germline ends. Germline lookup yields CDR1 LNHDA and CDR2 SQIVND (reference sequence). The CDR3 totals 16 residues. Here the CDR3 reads CASSITADISTYEQYF. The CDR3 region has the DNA TGTGCCAGTAGTATCACCGCGGACATATCAACCTACGAGCAGTACTTC. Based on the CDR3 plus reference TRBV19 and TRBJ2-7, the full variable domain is DGGITQSPKYLFRKEGQNVTLSCEQNLNHDAMYWYRQDPGQGLRLIYYSQIVNDFQKGDIAEGYSVSREKKESFPLTVTSAQKNPTAFYLCASSITADISTYEQYFGPGTRLTVT.

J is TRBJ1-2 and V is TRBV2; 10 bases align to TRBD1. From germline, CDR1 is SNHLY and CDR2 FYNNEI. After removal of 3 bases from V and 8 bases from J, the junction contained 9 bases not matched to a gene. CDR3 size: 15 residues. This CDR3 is CASSDGTGAPGGYTF. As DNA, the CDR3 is TGTGCCAGCAGTGACGGGACAGGGGCGCCAGGGGGCTACACCTTC.

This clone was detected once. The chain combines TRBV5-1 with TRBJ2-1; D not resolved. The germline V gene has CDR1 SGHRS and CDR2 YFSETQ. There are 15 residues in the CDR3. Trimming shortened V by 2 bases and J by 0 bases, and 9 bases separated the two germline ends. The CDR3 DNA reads TGCGCCAGCAGCTTTGGCCTAAGCTCCTACAATGAGCAGTTCTTC. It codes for CASSFGLSSYNEQFF.

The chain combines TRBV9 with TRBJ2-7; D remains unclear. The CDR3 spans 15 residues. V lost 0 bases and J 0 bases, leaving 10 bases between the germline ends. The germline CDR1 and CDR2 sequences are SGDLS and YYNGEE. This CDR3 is CASSVDQRSSYEQYF. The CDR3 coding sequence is TGTGCCAGCAGCGTAGACCAGAGAAGCTCCTACGAGCAGTACTTC.

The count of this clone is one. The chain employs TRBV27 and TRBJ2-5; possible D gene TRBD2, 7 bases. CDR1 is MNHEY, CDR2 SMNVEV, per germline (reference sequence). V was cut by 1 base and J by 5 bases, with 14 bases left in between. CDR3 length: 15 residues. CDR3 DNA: TGTGCCAGCAGTTTATGGTCGGGGGGCGCGGAGACCCAGTACTTC. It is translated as CASSLWSGGAETQYF.

This CDR3 reads CAASSSPDRRKTQYF. The CDR3 DNA reads TGTGCCGCCAGTAGCTCCCCTGACAGGAGGAAGACCCAGTACTTC. The chain is built from TRBV25-1 and TRBJ2-5, with D possibly TRBD1 on 6 matching bases. The CDR3 totals 15 residues. V was trimmed by 11 bases and J by 6 bases, leaving 25 bases between them. Germline CDR1 MGHDK, CDR2 SYGVNS.

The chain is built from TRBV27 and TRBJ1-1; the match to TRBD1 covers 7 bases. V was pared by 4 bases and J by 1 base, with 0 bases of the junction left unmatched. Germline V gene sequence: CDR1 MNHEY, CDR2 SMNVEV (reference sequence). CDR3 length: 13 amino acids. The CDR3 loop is CASSWTGNTEAFF. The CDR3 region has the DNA TGTGCCAGCAGTTGGACAGGGAACACTGAAGCTTTCTTT.

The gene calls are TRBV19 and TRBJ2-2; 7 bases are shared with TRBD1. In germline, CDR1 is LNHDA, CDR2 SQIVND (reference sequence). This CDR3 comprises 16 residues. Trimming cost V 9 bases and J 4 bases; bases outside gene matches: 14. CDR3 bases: TGTGCCAGAGATAAAGACAGGGCGCTCCTCACCGGGGAGCTGTTTTTT. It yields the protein CARDKDRALLTGELFF.